This TCR beta chain comes out of a study of CXCR3-negative and CXCR3-positive naive CD8 T cells. A note on this clonotype: Its antigen is not identified.

All TRB cDNA libraries came from 5' RACE performed with UMI labels. TCRdb re-called the 5' RACE reads, yielding one record per CDR3 amino acid sequence without DNA. Its clone listing holds about 90,000 distinct CDR3 sequences. The CDR3 totals 16 residues. The V gene's germline CDR1 is SGHAT and CDR2 FQNNGV. Cells classed as naive CD8+ T cells were CD45RO-CCR7+CD27+CD95-. The study's findings and limits: For CXCR3-positive naive cells, TRB CDR3s were more hydrophobic than those of CXCR3-negative naive cells.

Sequencing was performed on naive CXCR3+ CD8+ T cells from blood. This sample's subset: CD45RO-CCR7+CD27+CD95- naive CD8+ T cells expressing CXCR3 (TNR3+). The TCR sequence derives from a human donor in good health. Some clones in this sample may be carry-over from other donors' samples. The genes are TRBV11-2 and TRBJ2-3; absent DNA, TCRdb's TRBD2 call cannot be checked. The chain's CDR3 is CASTLLAGGPGDTQYF.